These T cell receptor beta chains were read from a single sample in a study of cytomegalovirus exposure and HLA in healthy donors. Sequenced by immunoSEQ multiplex PCR; TCRdb stores in-frame clones only, minus some. The data show approximately 73,000 clones, with around 79% seen just once and approximately 20% held by the top ten. The material sequenced was PBMCs. Receptor source: a woman between 35 and 50 years old in good health and CMV-seropositive. CDR3s include the opening cysteine and the closing phenylalanine or tryptophan. D genes are given only for firm matches.

V gene	D gene	J gene	CDR3 protein
TRBV9	TRBD1	TRBJ1-2	CASSATGGAYGYTF
TRBV27	.	TRBJ2-7	CASSSGGPYEQYF
TRBV30	TRBD1	TRBJ1-1	CAWRPGDRNTEAFF
TRBV6-4	.	TRBJ2-5	CASREIEAGNF
TRBV5-4	TRBD1	TRBJ1-1	CASSTTGVKAFF
TRBV25-1	.	TRBJ2-1	CASTRTGGFQFF
TRBV7-9	TRBD1	TRBJ1-4	CASSYLGQGANEKLFF
TRBV7-9	TRBD2	TRBJ2-2	CASSLTPGLATGELFF
TRBV5-6	.	TRBJ1-6	CASSFAGVSYNSPLHF
TRBV7-8	TRBD1	TRBJ1-2	CASSSRTGTGDYGYTF
TRBV19	TRBD1	TRBJ2-2	CASSIAGGGELFF
TRBV28	.	TRBJ1-5	CASTTLGQPQHF
TRBV5-1	TRBD1	TRBJ1-1	CASSSRTGSTEAFF
TRBV7-9	.	TRBJ2-3	CASSRIQGRREITDTQYF
TRBV30	.	TRBJ1-1	CAWSVLRSQTEAFF
TRBV7-6	TRBD2	TRBJ2-1	CASSPGTSGKEQFF
TRBV5-1	TRBD1	TRBJ1-6	CASRTQGDHSPLHF
TRBV5-5	.	TRBJ1-4	CASSSWRQGIEKLFF
TRBV2	TRBD2	TRBJ2-7	CASSETSGATTASYEQYF
TRBV28	.	TRBJ2-1	CASRPLGREQFF
TRBV29-1	TRBD2	TRBJ2-1	CSVDSLAGGEQFF
TRBV29-1	TRBD2	TRBJ2-7	CSVVWTRSYEQYF
TRBV5-6	TRBD1	TRBJ1-1	CASLGQHTEAFF
TRBV5-1	.	TRBJ1-3	CASRAGLFSGNTIYF
TRBV18	TRBD2	TRBJ2-7	CASSPLPLAGSYEQYF
TRBV27	TRBD2	TRBJ2-7	CASGPVVISGRSSYEQYF
TRBV5-8	.	TRBJ1-1	CASSLDRKTEAFF
TRBV5-1	TRBD1	TRBJ1-4	CASTLGGPNEKLFF
TRBV6-1	TRBD2	TRBJ2-1	CASRPRGWARNEQFF
TRBV4-2	.	TRBJ1-3	CASSQDSSGNTIYF
TRBV6-1	.	TRBJ2-1	CASTTTGKVANEQFF
TRBV5-1	.	TRBJ1-5	CASSLIGGEQPQHF
TRBV15	.	TRBJ1-1	CATSTANTEAFF
TRBV30	.	TRBJ2-7	CAWSPQGAYEQYF
TRBV18	TRBD1	TRBJ2-7	CASSPTGQGLYEQYF
TRBV28	.	TRBJ1-6	CASSYPADNSPLHF
TRBV5-4	.	TRBJ1-2	CASSPSAGDHGYTF
TRBV19	.	TRBJ2-7	CATSDLGLYEQYF
TRBV25-1	.	TRBJ1-1	CASSEMVGGNTEAFF
TRBV2	.	TRBJ1-5	CASARDTSNQPQHF
TRBV5-4	.	TRBJ2-3	CASSTRDLGTDTQYF
TRBV5-1	TRBD2	TRBJ2-3	CASSLTLAGGADTQYF
TRBV5-6	.	TRBJ1-5	CASSLIDPFIAINNQPQHF
TRBV27	.	TRBJ2-7	CASRRTGKPSYEQYF
TRBV2	TRBD2	TRBJ2-6	CASSQTSGTGANVLTF
TRBV5-1	.	TRBJ2-7	CASSPSPTYEQYF
TRBV4-1	TRBD1	TRBJ2-7	CASSHLLRGTEIDYEQYF
TRBV5-4	TRBD2	TRBJ2-1	CASSIGLAGANEQFF
TRBV2	.	TRBJ1-3	CASSEGRGPSGNTIYF
TRBV29-1	TRBD1	TRBJ1-2	CSVNQGVNGGYTF
TRBV6-6	.	TRBJ2-1	CASSYSTRSGEQFF